This T cell receptor beta chain was found in a study of PD-1 blockade in classical Hodgkin lymphoma. Across the whole study: Patients were treated with nivolumab at 3 mg/kg, and this was given intravenously every 2 weeks. General study points: Relapsed/refractory patients reportedly had lower baseline diversity than newly diagnosed patients.

Clones were read by immunoSEQ multiplex PCR, and TCRdb kept only the in-frame ones, dropping some. The sample includes about 46,000 clones, around 70% of them seen just once. This clone is categorized as medium-sized. No antigen is known for it. This same CDR3 is encoded by further DNA sequences in the sample. Every patient experienced relapse after autologous stem cell transplantation, and brentuximab vedotin exposure varied. Specimen: peripheral blood mononuclear cells (PBMCs), collected at baseline. The receptor was isolated from a human donor with classical Hodgkin lymphoma.

The CDR3 DNA follows: TGTGCCAGTAGTCTGGGACAGACAAATTCACCCCTCCACTTT. Amino acids: CASSLGQTNSPLHF. The V and J genes are TRBV19 and TRBJ1-6; 7 bases align to TRBD1. This CDR3 is 14 amino acids long. Germline CDR1 LNHDA, CDR2 SQIVND (reference sequence). Trimming cost V 5 bases and J 7 bases; bases outside gene matches: 5.